The 20 T cell receptor beta chains in this list originate from one sample, sequenced in a study of cytomegalovirus exposure and HLA in healthy donors. The PCR was carried out with 60 Vbeta primers and 13 Jbeta primers. Here immunoSEQ multiplex PCR was the method, and the copy in TCRdb shows in-frame clones only, minus some. The sample comprises about 110,000 clones, approximately 82% of which are singletons, and around 8.5% rests with the top ten. The sample was PBMCs. Receptors were obtained from a man aged 40-50 years in good health and CMV-seropositive.

The rearrangement joins TRBV5-4 to TRBJ1-2; 12 bases agree with TRBD1. The CDR3 is made up of 16 amino acids. The germline V gene encodes CDR1 SGHNT and CDR2 YYREEE (reference sequence). Trimming removed 3 bases from V and 4 bases from J; junction bases left unmatched: 7. CDR3 residues: CASSWGQGAEGYGYTF. CDR3 bases: TGTGCCAGCAGCTGGGGACAGGGGGCGGAGGGCTATGGCTACACCTTC.

The chain couples TRBV18 to TRBJ2-7; D might be TRBD2 (6 bases). With 3 bases removed from V and 3 bases from J, the gap between germline ends came to 18 bases. This CDR3 has 16 residues. Germline V gene lookup returns CDR1 KGHSH and CDR2 LQKENI. The CDR3 coding sequence is TGTGCCAGCTCACCGTCTGAGGGACTGCCTCACTACGAGCAGTACTTC. Translation gives CASSPSEGLPHYEQYF.

This clone was found a few times. The genes are TRBV10-3 and TRBJ2-2; D remains unclear. The CDR3 extends over 13 amino acids. V was shortened by 5 bases and J by 0 bases, with 4 bases between the two germline ends. CDR1 is ENHRY, CDR2 SYGVKD, per germline. The CDR3 coding sequence is TGTGCCATCAGTACAGCGAACACCGGGGAGCTGTTTTTT. This codes for CAISTANTGELFF.

The chain links TRBV19 to TRBJ1-4, with no clear D. This CDR3 has 15 amino acids. CDR1 and CDR2 from the germline V gene are LNHDA and SQIVND (reference sequence). The V end was cut by 3 bases, the J end by 1 base, with 9 bases between. Here the CDR3 reads CASSIEVGTNEKLFF. In DNA form, the CDR3 reads TGTGCCAGTAGTATCGAGGTCGGAACTAATGAAAAACTGTTTTTT.

On this clone: Other DNA sequences in this sample translate to the same CDR3. The J gene is TRBJ2-3, the V gene TRBV6-5; a possible D gene is TRBD2 (6 bases). The germline V gene has CDR1 MNHEY and CDR2 SVGAGI. This CDR3 spans 13 amino acids. The germline V and J ends were trimmed by 4 bases and 5 bases, with 10 bases remaining between them. The CDR3 nucleotides are TGTGCCAGCAGTTGGAGGGAAGGAGATACGCAGTATTTT. This encodes CASSWREGDTQYF.

This clone was detected once. J is TRBJ1-6 and V is TRBV7-6, with D perhaps TRBD1 (6 bases). Germline V CDR1 and CDR2: SGHVS, FNYEAQ. This CDR3 is built from 15 residues. The V end lost 2 bases, the J end lost 8 bases, and 13 bases lay between the germline ends. This chain's CDR3 is CASSLTGILDSPLHF. CDR3 DNA sequence: TGTGCCAGCAGCTTAACAGGGATTCTGGATTCACCCCTCCACTTT. Drawing the rest from reference TRBV7-6 and TRBJ1-6, the complete variable domain is GAGVSQSPRYKVTKRGQDVALRCDPISGHVSLYWYRQALGQGPEFLTYFNYEAQQDKSGLPNDRFSAERPEGSISTLTIQRTEQRDSAMYRCASSLTGILDSPLHFGNGTRLTVT.

This sequence joins TRBV19 and TRBJ2-1, with D uncertain. V lost 8 bases to trimming and J lost 0 bases, with 14 bases between them. The germline V gene has CDR1 LNHDA and CDR2 SQIVND (reference sequence). The CDR3 is made up of 15 amino acids. The CDR3 loop reads CASAPGVSSYNEQFF. CDR3 DNA: TGTGCCAGTGCTCCGGGTGTAAGCTCCTACAATGAGCAGTTCTTC.

The chain uses TRBV27 and TRBJ2-7, with D tentatively TRBD2 (6 bases). Germline CDR1 is MNHEY and CDR2 is SMNVEV (reference sequence). CDR3 size: 18 residues. Trimming left V 3 bases short and J 4 bases short, with 25 bases between. The CDR3 loop is CASSLSYPSGGRMYEQYF. The DNA for the CDR3 is TGTGCCAGCAGTTTGTCCTACCCTTCCGGGGGTAGGATGTACGAGCAGTACTTC.

The chain couples TRBV7-2 to TRBJ1-1; D remains ambiguous. The germline V gene encodes CDR1 SGHTA and CDR2 FQGNSA. The CDR3 is 13 residues long. The V end lost 5 bases, the J end lost 1 base, and 8 bases lay between the germline ends. As DNA, the CDR3 is TGTGCCAGCAGCCGACAAGAGAACACTGAAGCTTTCTTT. It yields the protein CASSRQENTEAFF.

The chain employs TRBV28 and TRBJ2-7; 8 bases line up with TRBD1. The junction had 12 bases not matched to a gene; V was cut back by 11 bases and J by 0 bases. Germline CDR1 is MDHEN and CDR2 is SYDVKM. The CDR3 loop spans 15 amino acids. CDR3 region: CAVVNRGLSSYEQYF. In DNA, the CDR3 is TGTGCCGTCGTTAACAGGGGGTTAAGCTCCTACGAGCAGTACTTC.

The rearrangement joins TRBV7-3 to TRBJ2-7; 7 nucleotides line up with TRBD2. In germline, CDR1 is SGHTA, CDR2 FQGTGA. The CDR3 runs 16 residues. V shed 0 bases, J shed 4 bases, and the junction held 9 bases outside the gene matches. The CDR3 is CASSLTGGGRLYEQYF. The DNA for the CDR3 is TGTGCCAGCAGCTTAACGGGGGGGGGACGATTATACGAGCAGTACTTC. Full variable domain (missing parts from reference TRBV7-3 and TRBJ2-7): GAGVSQTPSNKVTEKGKYVELRCDPISGHTALYWYRQSLGQGPEFLIYFQGTGAADDSGLPNDRFFAVRPEGSVSTLKIQRTERGDSAVYLCASSLTGGGRLYEQYFGPGTRLTVT.

A few counts support this clone. The J gene is TRBJ2-7, the V gene TRBV10-3, with TRBD2 identical over 12 bases. Per germline, CDR1 ENHRY and CDR2 SYGVKD. The ends lost 6 bases at V and 2 bases at J; junction bases unmatched: 5. The CDR3 contains 15 residues. CDR3 DNA: TGTGCCATCAGATCGACTAGCGGGGGACCCTACGAGCAGTACTTC. Translation: CAIRSTSGGPYEQYF.

Remarks on this clone: Other nucleotide sequences from this sample produce the same CDR3. V gene TRBV18 combines with J gene TRBJ1-1; D is unclear. V lost 6 bases to trimming and J lost 0 bases, with 8 bases between them. Germline V CDR1 and CDR2: KGHSH, LQKENI. The CDR3 extends over 13 amino acids. CDR3 protein: CASSPGLNTEAFF. CDR3 coding DNA: TGTGCCAGCTCCCCGGGGTTGAACACTGAAGCTTTCTTT.

The chain combines TRBV15 with TRBJ2-2; a weak D match, TRBD2 (5 bases). Per germline, CDR1 LNHNV and CDR2 YYDKDF (reference sequence). Trimming took 0 bases from V and 9 from J, leaving 8 bases between them. This CDR3 region has 13 residues. The CDR3 protein is CATSREGERELFF. The CDR3 DNA follows: TGTGCCACCAGCAGAGAGGGAGAAAGGGAGCTGTTTTTT.

The chain combines TRBV27 with TRBJ2-7; 9 nucleotides agree with TRBD1. This CDR3 contains 15 residues. V lost 7 bases and J lost 1; bases outside the gene matches: 8. Germline assignment: CDR1 MNHEY and CDR2 SMNVEV (reference sequence). In nucleotides, the CDR3 is TGTGCCAGCACCCTCGGACAGGGGACTTCCTACGAGCAGTACTTC. Amino acid sequence: CASTLGQGTSYEQYF.

The chain uses TRBV27 and TRBJ2-7; 12 positions agree with TRBD2. Germline CDR1 is MNHEY and CDR2 is SMNVEV (reference sequence). This CDR3 has 19 residues. After removal of 3 bases from V and 2 bases from J, the junction contained 14 bases not matched to a gene. CDR3 DNA: TGTGCCAGCAGTTTGTCGGGGCTAGCGGGGGGGTTTGATCCCTACGAGCAGTACTTC. It is translated as CASSLSGLAGGFDPYEQYF.

The chain is built from TRBV7-9 and TRBJ2-3; TRBD2 matches 9 bases. The CDR3 has 17 amino acids. Germline assignment: CDR1 SEHNR and CDR2 FQNEAQ (reference sequence). After removal of 5 bases from V and 0 bases from J, the junction contained 9 bases not matched to a gene. The CDR3 nucleotides are TGTGCCAGCAGCCTACATGGAGCGGGGGGCAGCACAGATACGCAGTATTTT. Amino acid sequence: CASSLHGAGGSTDTQYF.

The J gene is TRBJ2-5, the V gene TRBV7-9; 13 nucleotides match TRBD2. The CDR3 has 15 residues. CDR1 and CDR2 (germline): SEHNR, FQNEAQ (reference sequence). V was pared by 10 bases and J by 3 bases, with 8 bases of the junction left unmatched. The CDR3 spells CATPRTSGSEETQYF. DNA for the CDR3: TGTGCCACGCCTCGGACTAGCGGGAGTGAAGAGACCCAGTACTTC.

V is TRBV27 and J is TRBJ1-1; 8 positions match TRBD1. Germline loops: CDR1 MNHEY, CDR2 SMNVEV (reference sequence). There are 12 residues in the CDR3. The junction had 2 bases not matched to a gene; V was cut back by 4 bases and J by 7 bases. For the CDR3, the DNA is TGTGCCAGCAGTTCCACAGGGGGTGAAGCTTTCTTT. Its protein product is CASSSTGGEAFF.

The chain carries TRBV5-1 and TRBJ2-7; D not resolved. V dropped 0 bases and J dropped 3 bases, with 10 bases sitting between them. This CDR3 region has 14 residues. In germline, CDR1 is SGHRS, CDR2 YFSETQ. The DNA of the CDR3 is TGCGCCAGCAGCTTGGGTCAGGTCGGCTACGAGCAGTACTTC. Its protein is CASSLGQVGYEQYF.